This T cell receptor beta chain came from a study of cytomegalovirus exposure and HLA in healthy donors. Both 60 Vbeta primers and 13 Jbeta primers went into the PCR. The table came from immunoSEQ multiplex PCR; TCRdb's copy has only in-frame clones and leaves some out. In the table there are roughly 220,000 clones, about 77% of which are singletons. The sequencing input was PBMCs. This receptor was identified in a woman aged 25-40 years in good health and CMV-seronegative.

CDR3 in amino acids: CASSPGIGGTEAFF. The CDR3 DNA is TGCGCCAGCAGCCCCGGGATCGGGGGCACTGAAGCTTTCTTT. The chain employs TRBV4-1 and TRBJ1-1; TRBD1 is a possible D gene (5 bases). Germline-derived CDR1 and CDR2 are MGHRA and YSYEKL. Trimming shortened V by 4 bases and J by 4 bases, and 13 bases separated the two germline ends. The length of the CDR3 is 14 residues.